These 17 T cell receptor beta chains share one sample of origin, sequenced in a study of T cell responses to AZD1222 COVID-19 vaccine. Only in-frame clones appear in the TCRdb table, and some are missing; sequencing was by immunoSEQ multiplex PCR. Of approximately 120,000 clones listed, about nine tenths are singletons. The sequences come from peripheral blood, collected on day 0 of AZD1222 vaccination. The source is an adult in good health.

This clone was seen more than once but under ten times. This sequence joins TRBV6-1 and TRBJ1-1; 7 bases are a match to TRBD1. CDR3 length: 12 residues. Trimming removed 2 bases from V and 6 bases from J; junction bases left unmatched: 0. The germline CDR1 and CDR2 sequences are MNHNS and SASEGT. CDR3 loop: CASSEQGAEAFF. CDR3 coding DNA: TGTGCCAGCAGTGAACAGGGGGCTGAAGCTTTCTTT.

The CDR3: CASSLEGGNTIYF. DNA for the CDR3: TGTGCCAGCAGCTTAGAGGGGGGAAACACCATATATTTT. The chain recombines TRBV5-6 with TRBJ1-3, with a weak D call TRBD1 (5 bases). Germline V gene data show CDR1 as SGHDT and CDR2 as YYEEEE. The CDR3 has 13 amino acids. The V and J ends lost 2 bases and 4 bases respectively, with 7 bases between them.

The chain uses TRBV10-3 and TRBJ1-1; D is possibly TRBD1 (5 bases). The V gene's germline CDR1 is ENHRY and CDR2 SYGVKD. V was trimmed by 6 bases and J by 5 bases, leaving 13 bases between them. CDR3 size: 13 residues. CDR3 residues: CAIRDTRQTEAFF. The DNA for the CDR3 is TGTGCCATCAGGGACACCCGACAGACTGAAGCTTTCTTT.

The V gene is TRBV2, the J gene TRBJ2-2; no clear D. V dropped 8 bases and J dropped 0 bases, with 10 bases sitting between them. The germline CDR1 and CDR2 sequences are SNHLY and FYNNEI. CDR3 size: 14 residues. CDR3 in DNA: TGTGCCAGCTCAGGAGTTTCGAACACCGGGGAGCTGTTTTTT. As protein: CASSGVSNTGELFF.

The chain recombines TRBV6-1 with TRBJ1-5; 11 bases match TRBD1. The junction had 4 bases not matched to a gene; V was cut back by 3 bases and J by 6 bases. Looked up from germline, CDR1 is MNHNS and CDR2 is SASEGT. The CDR3 runs to 15 residues. This CDR3 reads CASSDRTGGTQPQHF. In DNA form, the CDR3 reads TGTGCCAGCAGTGATAGGACAGGGGGCACTCAGCCCCAGCATTTT.

This clone has a single count. CDR3 loop: CASSPYPEGAGNEKLFF. For the CDR3, the DNA is TGTGCCAGCTCACCATATCCCGAGGGGGCTGGTAATGAAAAACTGTTTTTT. J is TRBJ1-4 and V is TRBV18, with 7 bases fitting TRBD1. The ends lost 2 bases at V and 4 bases at J; junction bases unmatched: 10. Germline-derived CDR1 and CDR2 are KGHSH and LQKENI. The CDR3 covers 17 residues.

V gene TRBV28 combines with J gene TRBJ1-4; the match to TRBD1 covers 7 bases. The CDR3 spans 18 residues. Germline trimming cut 3 bases from V and 4 bases from J; bases unmatched to any gene: 14. The germline V gene has CDR1 MDHEN and CDR2 SYDVKM. CDR3: CASSFFRAKGAGNEKLFF. CDR3 in DNA: TGTGCCAGCAGTTTCTTCAGGGCCAAGGGGGCGGGTAATGAAAAACTGTTTTTT.

In its sample, this clone was seen once. The V and J genes are TRBV28 and TRBJ2-7; the D is unclear. Trimming left V 6 bases short and J 11 bases short, with 17 bases between. The CDR3 sequence is 12 residues long. Looked up from germline, CDR1 is MDHEN and CDR2 is SYDVKM. This CDR3 reads CASSRRSGMEYF. In DNA, the CDR3 is TGTGCCAGCAGCCGGAGATCAGGTATGGAGTACTTC.

This clone is a singleton in its sample. The CDR3 sequence is CAWSPLTGQDTQYF. The CDR3 DNA is TGTGCCTGGAGCCCGTTGACGGGGCAAGATACGCAGTATTTT. This sequence joins TRBV30 and TRBJ2-3; D could derive from TRBD1 or TRBD2 (5 bases each). This CDR3 is built from 14 residues. V was pared by 3 bases and J by 5 bases, with 15 bases between. Germline V lookup: CDR1 GTSNPN, CDR2 SVGIG (reference sequence).

The chain combines TRBV2 with TRBJ1-1, with a possible D match to TRBD1 (5 bases). V was cut by 4 bases and J by 4 bases, with 13 bases left in between. This CDR3 is built from 14 residues. CDR1 and CDR2 from the germline V gene are SNHLY and FYNNEI. The CDR3 DNA follows: TGTGCCAGCAGTGGGGGGACCGTAGGCACTGAAGCTTTCTTT. This sequence encodes CASSGGTVGTEAFF.

V is TRBV11-2 and J is TRBJ2-5; D uncertain. CDR3 length: 11 residues. V was clipped by 5 bases and J by 5 bases, with 6 bases between them. Germline V lookup: CDR1 SGHAT, CDR2 FQNNGV. DNA of the CDR3: TGTGCCAGCAGCCAGGTGGAGACCCAGTACTTC. Translating gives CASSQVETQYF.

CDR3: CASTVTSASGELFF. CDR3 nucleotide sequence: TGTGCCAGCACCGTGACTAGCGCTAGCGGGGAGCTGTTTTTT. The chain has TRBV28 and TRBJ2-2; 8 nucleotides line up with TRBD2. The CDR3 contains 14 residues. Germline-derived CDR1 and CDR2 are MDHEN and SYDVKM. The trim removed 7 bases at V and 7 bases at J, leaving 8 bases unmatched.

V is TRBV5-1 and J is TRBJ2-7; 7 positions match TRBD1. The CDR3 sequence is 15 residues long. Germline loops: CDR1 SGHRS, CDR2 YFSETQ. The trim removed 0 bases at V and 2 bases at J, leaving 5 bases unmatched. The CDR3 region has the DNA TGCGCCAGCAGCTTGGCCATTGGGACAGCCTACGAGCAGTACTTC. It translates to CASSLAIGTAYEQYF.

V gene TRBV5-6 combines with J gene TRBJ1-2; D unresolved. Trimming left V 4 bases short and J 6 bases short, with 16 bases between. Germline CDR1 and CDR2: SGHDT and YYEEEE. CDR3 length equals 14 residues. The CDR3 reads CASSPSASRDGYTF. The CDR3 coding sequence is TGTGCCAGCAGCCCGTCGGCGTCAAGGGATGGCTACACCTTC.

The chain has TRBV29-1 and TRBJ1-2; no clear D. V was pared by 4 bases and J by 1 base, with 10 bases between. The CDR3 spans 13 residues. In germline, CDR1 is SQVTM, CDR2 ANQGSEA. For the CDR3, the DNA is TGCAGCGTTGGCCCTCTTTTTAACTATGGCTACACCTTC. It translates to CSVGPLFNYGYTF.

A word on this clone: Its ends do not fully match the called genes, so a read error is possible. The V gene is TRBV4-1, the J gene TRBJ2-1; 9 bases align to TRBD2. This CDR3 is 13 amino acids long. Per germline, CDR1 MGHRA and CDR2 YSYEKL. This CDR3 is CASSQLAGNGQFF. The CDR3 DNA sequence: TGCGCCAGCAGCCAACTAGCGGGGAATGGGCAGTTCTTC.

This clone was counted between two and nine times. The chain recombines TRBV6-5 with TRBJ1-6; 8 nucleotides align to TRBD1. CDR1 MNHEY and CDR2 SVGAGI come from the germline V gene. V lost 5 bases to trimming and J lost 10 bases; unmatched junction nucleotides: 10. The CDR3 totals 15 residues. CDR3 residues: CASSQAGQAYSPLHF. Written as DNA, the CDR3 is TGTGCCAGCAGTCAGGCGGGACAGGCATACTCACCCCTCCACTTT.